This T cell receptor beta chain is from a study of T cells in Graves' hyperthyroidism and ophthalmopathy. Study at large: The blood sample was taken at first diagnosis, before treatment began.

This clonotype has just a few counts. This CDR3 comprises 13 residues. The V gene lost 6 bases and the J gene lost 9 bases, with 17 bases spanning the gap. Germline loops: CDR1 LNHDA, CDR2 SQIVND (reference sequence). Patients aged 18 to 65 with hyperthyroidism were newly diagnosed, with duration under 2 months. The PBMCs studied were ones that came from approximately 9.9 ml fresh peripheral blood. RNA transcripts were the template for amplifying TCR beta CDR3 regions. Primed by the HTBI set, a first-round RT-PCR was run on the TCR CDR3. TCRdb analysed the multiplex PCR reads with MiXCR anew, one entry per CDR3 protein. The profile shows hundreds of thousands of distinct CDR3 sequences, less than 15% of them singletons.

Sequencing was done on a sample of blood. V usage is TRBV19 and J usage is TRBJ2-5; D possibly corresponds to TRBD1 (6 bases). This TCR came from a woman aged 18-29 years with Graves' hyperthyroidism. The CDR3 nucleotides read TGTGCCAGTAGCGATACAGGGAAGAGGGCCCAGTACTTC. This translates into CASSDTGKRAQYF.